These T cell receptor beta chains were read from a single sample in a study of beta chain features in type 1 diabetes. TCRdb's table, derived via immunoSEQ multiplex PCR, lists solely in-frame clones and lacks some. The sample shows over 350,000 clones, roughly 16% of them seen only once. Sequencing was performed on naive CD4+ T cells from blood. The source is a woman aged 18-29 years in good health. CDR3s include the opening cysteine and the closing phenylalanine or tryptophan. D genes are given only for firm matches. Clone size is stated in some rows and not others, as once, few, many or a class when expanded.

DNA	CDR3	V	D	size	J	length
TGTGCCAGCAGCTCTCAGGGCTGGAAAGAGCAGTACTTC	CASSSQGWKEQYF	TRBV7-2	NA	NA	TRBJ2-7	13
TGTGCCAGCTCACCTCAAAACACCGGGGAGCTGTTTTTT	CASSPQNTGELFF	TRBV18	NA	NA	TRBJ2-2	13
TGCAGCGTTGAGAGGGGGCCATACACTGAAGCTTTCTTT	CSVERGPYTEAFF	TRBV29-1	TRBD1	few	TRBJ1-1	13
TGCGCCAGCAGCTTGGCCCTACTAGCGGGAGGGCCTAAGGTATACTACGAGCAGTACTTC	CASSLALLAGGPKVYYEQYF	TRBV5-1	TRBD2	few	TRBJ2-7	20
TGTGCCAGCAGTTCGGCAGGGTCAACTCACGGCTACACCTTC	CASSSAGSTHGYTF	TRBV27	NA	NA	TRBJ1-2	14
TGTGCCAGCAGTCCTCAGGGTAATGGCTACACCTTC	CASSPQGNGYTF	TRBV28	NA	few	TRBJ1-2	12
TGTGCCAGCAGTTGGGACAGGGGATCCTACGAGCAGTACTTC	CASSWDRGSYEQYF	TRBV7-2	TRBD1	few	TRBJ2-7	14
TGCGCCAGCAGTCAGGGGAACTCTGGGGCCAACGTCCTGACTTTC	CASSQGNSGANVLTF	TRBV5-1	NA	NA	TRBJ2-6	15
TGTGCCAGCAGCCAAGACTTTGTTGGCAGGAACACCGGGGAGCTGTTTTTT	CASSQDFVGRNTGELFF	TRBV14	NA	few	TRBJ2-2	17
TGTGCCAGCTCATCTCCGGGGGAAGCAGGGAAGAAAGCTTTCTTT	CASSSPGEAGKKAFF	TRBV18	NA	few	TRBJ1-1	15
TGTGCCAGTAGTACTATCGCCAAAAACATTCAGTACTTC	CASSTIAKNIQYF	TRBV19	NA	NA	TRBJ2-4	13
TGCAGCGTCGCAGGGACAGTAGCTAACTATGGCTACACCTTC	CSVAGTVANYGYTF	TRBV29-1	TRBD1	few	TRBJ1-2	14
TGTGCCAGCTCTCAAACAGAAGGAAGGACTGAAGCTTTCTTT	CASSQTEGRTEAFF	TRBV18	NA	NA	TRBJ1-1	14
TGTGCCAGCAGCCCAAGTGCGGGGGGGGCTAACTCCTACAATGAGCAGTTCTTC	CASSPSAGGANSYNEQFF	TRBV9	TRBD2	NA	TRBJ2-1	18
TGTGCCAGCAGCTTACGAACCGGGACAGGGGTCTATGGCTACACCTTC	CASSLRTGTGVYGYTF	TRBV7-2	TRBD1	NA	TRBJ1-2	16
TGTGCCAGCAGCAAGCGTGAGGCCGCGAACACCGGGGAGCTGTTTTTT	CASSKREAANTGELFF	TRBV11-1	NA	NA	TRBJ2-2	16
TGTGCCAGCAGTCCCGAGACAGGGCTAAACTATGGCTACACCTTC	CASSPETGLNYGYTF	TRBV28	TRBD1	few	TRBJ1-2	15
TGTGCTAGTGGAACGGGACTAGCGGGATACAATGAGCAGTTCTTC	CASGTGLAGYNEQFF	TRBV12-5	TRBD2	NA	TRBJ2-1	15
TGTGCCAGCAGTTACATTGGGGACAGGGGTGATCAGCCCCAGCATTTT	CASSYIGDRGDQPQHF	TRBV6-6	TRBD1	few	TRBJ1-5	16
TGTGCCAGCAGGTTCCCCCCTTTAGGGACAAGATCCTACGAGCAGTACTTC	CASRFPPLGTRSYEQYF	TRBV2	NA	few	TRBJ2-7	17
TGTGCCAGCAGCTTACAGGGGCCGTACTCCTACAATGAGCAGTTCTTC	CASSLQGPYSYNEQFF	TRBV7-2	NA	NA	TRBJ2-1	16
TGTGCCAGCAGTTTCAACAGAAATCAAGAGACCCAGTACTTC	CASSFNRNQETQYF	TRBV27	NA	few	TRBJ2-5	14
TGTGCCAGCAGCCAAAGACAGGGCCCCAATCAGCCCCAGCATTTT	CASSQRQGPNQPQHF	TRBV4-2	TRBD1	few	TRBJ1-5	15
TGTGCCAGCAGCCAGGGGACCTCTAGTTCGTCGACCCAGTACTTC	CASSQGTSSSSTQYF	TRBV13	NA	NA	TRBJ2-5	15
TGTGCCATCAGTGAGTCGGACAGGGCCAAAAACATTCAGTACTTC	CAISESDRAKNIQYF	TRBV10-3	TRBD1	few	TRBJ2-4	15
TGTGCCAGCAGCAAAGTCCCAGGATCCTATGGCTACACCTTC	CASSKVPGSYGYTF	TRBV21-1	NA	few	TRBJ1-2	14
TGTGCCTGGACCAGGGTAGGCTCCTACGAGCAGTACTTC	CAWTRVGSYEQYF	TRBV30	NA	few	TRBJ2-7	13
TGTGCCAGCAGTCCCTTTCCGGGAGGTACCTACGAGCAGTACTTC	CASSPFPGGTYEQYF	TRBV28	TRBD2	NA	TRBJ2-7	15
TGTGCCACCAGCTGGAGGACAGACACTAATGAAAAACTGTTTTTT	CATSWRTDTNEKLFF	TRBV15	NA	NA	TRBJ1-4	15
TGTGCCAGCAGCCTCCCCGACATATACGAGCAGTACTTC	CASSLPDIYEQYF	TRBV7-9	NA	NA	TRBJ2-7	13
TGTGCCAGCAGTAAAAGAGCGGGAGGCTACGAGCAGTACTTC	CASSKRAGGYEQYF	TRBV11-2	TRBD2	NA	TRBJ2-7	14
TGTGCCAGCACAGCGCCTGGCGAGCAGTACTTC	CASTAPGEQYF	TRBV28	NA	few	TRBJ2-7	11
TGTGCCATCCGCCTTTACAAGGGAGCGGCTGAGCAGTTCTTC	CAIRLYKGAAEQFF	TRBV10-3	NA	few	TRBJ2-1	14
TGTGCCAGCAGTTGGCTAGCGGGAGGGGGTGAGCAGTTCTTC	CASSWLAGGGEQFF	TRBV6-4	TRBD2	few	TRBJ2-1	14
TGCGCCAGCAGCCGAACTAGCGGGAGTTTAGATACGCAGTATTTT	CASSRTSGSLDTQYF	TRBV4-3	TRBD2	few	TRBJ2-3	15
TGTGCCAGCAGCTTAATAAGCCTAGCGGGAGTGGAGACCCAGTACTTC	CASSLISLAGVETQYF	TRBV7-2	TRBD2	NA	TRBJ2-5	16
TGCGCCAGCATCCGCGGAACAGGGGATCCAAACTATGGCTACACCTTC	CASIRGTGDPNYGYTF	TRBV5-1	TRBD1	NA	TRBJ1-2	16
TGTGCCAGCAGACAGGACGAACTTATGAACACTGAAGCTTTCTTT	CASRQDELMNTEAFF	TRBV2	NA	few	TRBJ1-1	15
TGCAGCGCCCGGGACAGGGTATACAATGAGCAGTTCTTC	CSARDRVYNEQFF	TRBV29-1	TRBD1	NA	TRBJ2-1	13